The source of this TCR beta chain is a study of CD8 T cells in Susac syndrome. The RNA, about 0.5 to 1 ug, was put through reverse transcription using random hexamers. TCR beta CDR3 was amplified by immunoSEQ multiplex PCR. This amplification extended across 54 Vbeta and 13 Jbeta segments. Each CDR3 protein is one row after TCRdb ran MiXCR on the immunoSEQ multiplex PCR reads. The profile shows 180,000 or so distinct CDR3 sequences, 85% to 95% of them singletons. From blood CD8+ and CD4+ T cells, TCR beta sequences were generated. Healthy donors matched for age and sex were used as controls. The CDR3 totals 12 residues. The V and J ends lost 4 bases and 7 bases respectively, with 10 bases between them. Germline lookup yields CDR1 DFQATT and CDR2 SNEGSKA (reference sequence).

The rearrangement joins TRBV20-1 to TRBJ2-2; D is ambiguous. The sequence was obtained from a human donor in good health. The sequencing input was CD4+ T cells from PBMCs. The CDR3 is CSAMGYGGELFF. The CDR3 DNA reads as TGCAGTGCTATGGGGTACGGCGGGGAGCTGTTTTTT.